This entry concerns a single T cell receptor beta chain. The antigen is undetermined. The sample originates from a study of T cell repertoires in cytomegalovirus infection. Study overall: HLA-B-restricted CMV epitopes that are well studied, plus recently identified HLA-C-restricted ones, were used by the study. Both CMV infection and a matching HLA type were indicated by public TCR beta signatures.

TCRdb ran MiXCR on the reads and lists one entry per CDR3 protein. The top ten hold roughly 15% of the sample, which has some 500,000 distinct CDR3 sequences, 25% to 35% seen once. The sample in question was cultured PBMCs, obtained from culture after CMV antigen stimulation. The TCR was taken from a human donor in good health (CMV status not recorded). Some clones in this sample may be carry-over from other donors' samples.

The CDR3 protein is CASSFGTRKDTQYF. CDR3 nucleotides: TGTGCCAGCAGTTTCGGGACTCGTAAAGATACGCAGTATTTT. V gene TRBV6-6 combines with J gene TRBJ2-3; TRBD2 is a possible D gene (6 bases). Germline lookup yields CDR1 MNHNY and CDR2 SVGAGI (reference sequence). The CDR3 sequence is 14 residues long. The V end was cut by 4 bases, the J end by 5 bases, with 13 bases between.